This TCR beta chain comes out of a study of PD-1 blockade in classical Hodgkin lymphoma. Study-level points and caveats: At baseline, newly diagnosed patients reportedly showed less TCR diversity than healthy donors.

As regards this clone: Its antigen remains unidentified.

TCRdb's copy holds only in-frame clones and misses some; the assay was immunoSEQ multiplex PCR. Among 8,500 to 14,000 clones listed, 70% to 85% were seen once. CDR3 length: 16 residues. Germline lookup yields CDR1 SGHTA and CDR2 FQGNSA. Trimming took off 6 bases at V and 10 bases at J, with 25 bases between the two ends. All trial patients relapsed after autologous stem cell transplantation. This clonotype was obtained from a human donor with classical Hodgkin lymphoma. The material was peripheral blood mononuclear cells (PBMCs), obtained before the second cycle of nivolumab. The chain has TRBV7-2 and TRBJ2-1, with a possible D match to TRBD1 (6 bases). The CDR3 DNA reads as TGTGCCAGCAGGCAAGACCGGGACATGGTTTTTTGGGAGCAGTTCTTC. Translating gives CASRQDRDMVFWEQFF.